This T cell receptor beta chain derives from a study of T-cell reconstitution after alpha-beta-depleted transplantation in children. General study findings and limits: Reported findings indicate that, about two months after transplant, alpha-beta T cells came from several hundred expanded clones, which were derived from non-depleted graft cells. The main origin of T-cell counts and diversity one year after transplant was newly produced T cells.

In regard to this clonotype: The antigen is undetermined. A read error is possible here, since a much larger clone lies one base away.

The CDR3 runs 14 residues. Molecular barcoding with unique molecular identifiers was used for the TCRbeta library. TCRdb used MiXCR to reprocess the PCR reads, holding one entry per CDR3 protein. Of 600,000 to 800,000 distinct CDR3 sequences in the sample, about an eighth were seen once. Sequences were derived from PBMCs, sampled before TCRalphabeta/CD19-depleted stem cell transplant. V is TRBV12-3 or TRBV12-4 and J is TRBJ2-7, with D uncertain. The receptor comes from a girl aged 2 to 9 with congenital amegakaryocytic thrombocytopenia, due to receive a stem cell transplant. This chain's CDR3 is CASSLQRKTYKQYF. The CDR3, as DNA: TGTGCCAGCAGTCTTCAGAGAAAGACCTACAAGCAGTACTTC.